One T cell receptor beta chain is described in this entry. Per the study methods: Estimation of nucleated cell counts was performed using reference gene primer amplification. The protocol was immunoSEQ multiplex PCR, while the TCRdb copy is restricted to in-frame clones and leaves out a portion. The D gene and trimming were derived from the DNA, and the V and J assignments and clone size from that table. The profile shows roughly 250,000 clones, roughly 88% of them singletons. This sample stems from a study of blood T cell repertoires in COVID-19. Study details: The United States, Italy and Spain were the sources of the acute and convalescent COVID-19 samples.

Everyone who took part was about 18 to 89 years old, and they came from about 23 US areas. The sequence was obtained from a woman in her 50s who had recovered from COVID-19. The sequenced sample was PBMCs or T cells enriched from blood (not recorded which).

The CDR3 DNA is TGTGCCAGCAGCACACGGACAGGGGTCACCGGGGAGCTGTTTTTT. Amino acids: CASSTRTGVTGELFF. The V call is TRBV9, the J call TRBJ2-2, with 9 bases lining up with TRBD1. Per germline, CDR1 SGDLS and CDR2 YYNGEE. The CDR3 covers 15 residues. The V and J ends lost 4 bases and 4 bases, in that order; junction bases with no gene match: 5.